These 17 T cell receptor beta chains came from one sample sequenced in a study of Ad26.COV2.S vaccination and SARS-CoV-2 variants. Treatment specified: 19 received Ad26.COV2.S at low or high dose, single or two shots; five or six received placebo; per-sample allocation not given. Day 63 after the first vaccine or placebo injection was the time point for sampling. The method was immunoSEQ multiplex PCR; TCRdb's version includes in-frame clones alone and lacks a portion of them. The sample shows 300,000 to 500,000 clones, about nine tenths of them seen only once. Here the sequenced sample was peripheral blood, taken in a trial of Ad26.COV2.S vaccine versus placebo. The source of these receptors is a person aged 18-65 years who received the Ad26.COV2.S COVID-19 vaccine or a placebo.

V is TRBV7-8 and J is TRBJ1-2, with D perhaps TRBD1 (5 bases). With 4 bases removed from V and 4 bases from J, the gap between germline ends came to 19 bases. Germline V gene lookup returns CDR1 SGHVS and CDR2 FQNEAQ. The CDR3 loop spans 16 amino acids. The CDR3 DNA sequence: TGTGCCAGCAGCTCCCCCTTGGGGGGAGCGGTCTATGGCTACACCTTC. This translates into CASSSPLGGAVYGYTF.

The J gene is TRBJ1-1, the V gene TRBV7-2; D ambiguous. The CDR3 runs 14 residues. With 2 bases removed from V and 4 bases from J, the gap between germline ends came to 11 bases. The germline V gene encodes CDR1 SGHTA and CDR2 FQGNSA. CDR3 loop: CASSLILASTEAFF. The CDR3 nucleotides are TGTGCCAGCAGCTTAATCCTTGCCAGCACTGAAGCTTTCTTT.

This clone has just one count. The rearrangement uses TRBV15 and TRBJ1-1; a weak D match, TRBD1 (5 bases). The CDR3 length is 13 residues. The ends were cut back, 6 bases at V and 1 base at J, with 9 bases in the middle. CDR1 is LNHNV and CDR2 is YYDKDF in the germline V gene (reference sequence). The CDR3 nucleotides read TGTGCCACCAGAGACACAGGGAACACTGAAGCTTTCTTT. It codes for CATRDTGNTEAFF.

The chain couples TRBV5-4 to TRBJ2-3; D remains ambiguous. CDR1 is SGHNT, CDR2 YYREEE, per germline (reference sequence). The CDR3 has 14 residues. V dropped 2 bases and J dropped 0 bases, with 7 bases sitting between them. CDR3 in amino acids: CASSLSQSTDTQYF. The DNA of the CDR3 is TGTGCCAGCAGCTTATCGCAGAGCACAGATACGCAGTATTTT.

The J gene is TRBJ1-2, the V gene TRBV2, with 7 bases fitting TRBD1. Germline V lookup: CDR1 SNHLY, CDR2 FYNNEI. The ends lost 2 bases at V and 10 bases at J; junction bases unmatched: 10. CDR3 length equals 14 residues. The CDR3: CASSELRQGGSYTF. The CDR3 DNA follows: TGTGCCAGCAGTGAACTGCGGCAGGGGGGATCCTACACCTTC. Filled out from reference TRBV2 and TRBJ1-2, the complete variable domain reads EPEVTQTPSHQVTQMGQEVILRCVPISNHLYFYWYRQILGQKVEFLVSFYNNEISEKSEIFDDQFSVERPDGSNFTLKIRSTKLEDSAMYFCASSELRQGGSYTFGSGTRLTVV.

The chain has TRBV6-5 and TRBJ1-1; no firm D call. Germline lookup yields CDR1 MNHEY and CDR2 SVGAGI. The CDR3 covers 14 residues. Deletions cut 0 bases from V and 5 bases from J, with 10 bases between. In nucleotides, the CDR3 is TGTGCCAGCAGTTACTCAAATGCGGGGACTGAAGCTTTCTTT. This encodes CASSYSNAGTEAFF.

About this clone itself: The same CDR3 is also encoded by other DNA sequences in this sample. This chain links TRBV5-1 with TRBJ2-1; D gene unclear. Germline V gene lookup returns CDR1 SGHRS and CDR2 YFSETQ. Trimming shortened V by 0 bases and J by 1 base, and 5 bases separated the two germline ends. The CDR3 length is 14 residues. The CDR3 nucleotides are TGCGCCAGCAGCTTGGGTGGGTCCTACAATGAGCAGTTCTTC. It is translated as CASSLGGSYNEQFF.

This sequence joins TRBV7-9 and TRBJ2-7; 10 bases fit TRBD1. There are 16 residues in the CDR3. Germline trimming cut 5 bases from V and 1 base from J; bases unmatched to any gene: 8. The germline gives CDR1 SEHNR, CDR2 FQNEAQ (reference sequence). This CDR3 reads CASSTHSGQGSYEQYF. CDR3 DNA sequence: TGTGCCAGCAGCACCCATTCGGGACAGGGGTCCTACGAGCAGTACTTC. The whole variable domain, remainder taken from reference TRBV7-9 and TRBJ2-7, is DTGVSQNPRHKITKRGQNVTFRCDPISEHNRLYWYRQTLGQGPEFLTYFQNEAQLEKSRLLSDRFSAERPKGSFSTLEIQRTEQGDSAMYLCASSTHSGQGSYEQYFGPGTRLTVT.

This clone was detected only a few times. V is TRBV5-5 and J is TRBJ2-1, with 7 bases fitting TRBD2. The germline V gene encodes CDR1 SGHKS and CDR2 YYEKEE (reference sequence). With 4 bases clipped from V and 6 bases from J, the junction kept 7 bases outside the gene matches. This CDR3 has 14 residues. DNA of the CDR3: TGTGCCAGCAGCCCCCACCCGGGGGGCAATGAGCAGTTCTTC. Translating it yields CASSPHPGGNEQFF.

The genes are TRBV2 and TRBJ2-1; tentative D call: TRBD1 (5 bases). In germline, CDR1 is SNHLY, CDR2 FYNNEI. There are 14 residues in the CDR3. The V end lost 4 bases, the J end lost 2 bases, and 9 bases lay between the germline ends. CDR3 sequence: CASSVLGAYNEQFF. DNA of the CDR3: TGTGCCAGCAGTGTGCTAGGGGCCTACAATGAGCAGTTCTTC.

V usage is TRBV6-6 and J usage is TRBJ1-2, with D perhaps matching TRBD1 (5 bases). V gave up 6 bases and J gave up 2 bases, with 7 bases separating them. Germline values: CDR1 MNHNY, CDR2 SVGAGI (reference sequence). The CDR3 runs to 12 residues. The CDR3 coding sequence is TGTGCCAGCAGGGGGGGGAACTATGGCTACACCTTC. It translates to CASRGGNYGYTF.

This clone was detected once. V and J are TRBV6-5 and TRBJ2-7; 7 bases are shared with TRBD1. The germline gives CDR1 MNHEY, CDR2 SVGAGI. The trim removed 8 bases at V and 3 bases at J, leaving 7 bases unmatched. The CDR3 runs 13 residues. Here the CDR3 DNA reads TGTGCCAGCTATCCGGGACAGAACTACGAGCAGTACTTC. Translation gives CASYPGQNYEQYF.

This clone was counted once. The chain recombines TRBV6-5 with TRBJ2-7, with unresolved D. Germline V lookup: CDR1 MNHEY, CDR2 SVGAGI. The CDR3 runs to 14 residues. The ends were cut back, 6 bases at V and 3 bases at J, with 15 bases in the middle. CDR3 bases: TGTGCCAGCAGATCCACCAAGGACGGCTACGAGCAGTACTTC. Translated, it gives CASRSTKDGYEQYF.

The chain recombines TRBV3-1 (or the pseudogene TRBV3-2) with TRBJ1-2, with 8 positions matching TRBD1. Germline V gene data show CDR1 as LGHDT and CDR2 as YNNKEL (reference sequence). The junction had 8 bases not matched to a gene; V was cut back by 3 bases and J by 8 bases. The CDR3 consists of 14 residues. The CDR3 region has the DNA TGTGCCAGCAGCCACGAATCAGGGGGCGCCGGCTACACCTTC. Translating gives CASSHESGGAGYTF.

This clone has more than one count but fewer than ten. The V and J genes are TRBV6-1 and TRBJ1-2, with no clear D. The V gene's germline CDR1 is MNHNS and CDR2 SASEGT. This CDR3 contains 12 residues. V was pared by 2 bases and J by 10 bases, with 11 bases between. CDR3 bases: TGTGCCAGCAGTGAAACGTGGGGTCTCTACACCTTC. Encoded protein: CASSETWGLYTF.

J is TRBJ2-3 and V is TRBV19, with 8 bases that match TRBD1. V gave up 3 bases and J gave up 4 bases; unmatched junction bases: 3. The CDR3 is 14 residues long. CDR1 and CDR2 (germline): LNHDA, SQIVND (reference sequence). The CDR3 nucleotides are TGTGCCAGTAGTATCCAGGGGGCGTCAGATACGCAGTATTTT. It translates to CASSIQGASDTQYF.

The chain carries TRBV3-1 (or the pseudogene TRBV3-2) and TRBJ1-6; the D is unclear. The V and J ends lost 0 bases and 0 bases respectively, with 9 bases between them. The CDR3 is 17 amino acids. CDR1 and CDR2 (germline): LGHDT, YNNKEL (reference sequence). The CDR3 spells CASSQDRGSSYNSPLHF. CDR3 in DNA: TGTGCCAGCAGCCAAGATCGTGGGAGCTCCTATAATTCACCCCTCCACTTT.